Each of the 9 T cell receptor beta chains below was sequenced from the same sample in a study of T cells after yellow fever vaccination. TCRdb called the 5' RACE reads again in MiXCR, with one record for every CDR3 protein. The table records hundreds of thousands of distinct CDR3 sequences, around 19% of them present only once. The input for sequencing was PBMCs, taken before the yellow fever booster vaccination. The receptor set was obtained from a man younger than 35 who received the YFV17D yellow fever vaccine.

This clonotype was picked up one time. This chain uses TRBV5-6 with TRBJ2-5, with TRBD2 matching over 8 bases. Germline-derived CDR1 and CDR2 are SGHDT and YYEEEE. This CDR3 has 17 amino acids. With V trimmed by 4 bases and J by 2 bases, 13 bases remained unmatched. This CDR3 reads CASSPTPPGGVQETQYF. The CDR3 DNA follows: TGTGCCAGCAGCCCGACCCCGCCCGGGGGGGTGCAAGAGACCCAGTACTTC.

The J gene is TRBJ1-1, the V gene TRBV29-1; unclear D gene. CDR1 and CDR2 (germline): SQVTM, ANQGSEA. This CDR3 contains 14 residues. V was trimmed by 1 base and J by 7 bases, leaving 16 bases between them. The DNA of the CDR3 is TGCAGCGTTGAAGTCCGGAGCTCCGGCTATGAAGCTTTCTTT. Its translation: CSVEVRSSGYEAFF.

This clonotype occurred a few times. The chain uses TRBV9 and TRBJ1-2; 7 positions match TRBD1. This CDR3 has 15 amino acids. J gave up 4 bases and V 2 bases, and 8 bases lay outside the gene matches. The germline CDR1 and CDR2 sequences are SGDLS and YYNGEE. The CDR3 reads CASSVTGYPVYGYTF. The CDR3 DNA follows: TGTGCCAGCAGCGTGACAGGGTACCCCGTCTATGGCTACACCTTC.

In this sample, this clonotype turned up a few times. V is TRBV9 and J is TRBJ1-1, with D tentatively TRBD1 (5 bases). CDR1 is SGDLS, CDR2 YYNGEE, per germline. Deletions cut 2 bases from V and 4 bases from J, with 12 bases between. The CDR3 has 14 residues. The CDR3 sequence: CASSVQGEGTEAFF. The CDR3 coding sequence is TGTGCCAGCAGCGTTCAAGGGGAGGGCACTGAAGCTTTCTTT.

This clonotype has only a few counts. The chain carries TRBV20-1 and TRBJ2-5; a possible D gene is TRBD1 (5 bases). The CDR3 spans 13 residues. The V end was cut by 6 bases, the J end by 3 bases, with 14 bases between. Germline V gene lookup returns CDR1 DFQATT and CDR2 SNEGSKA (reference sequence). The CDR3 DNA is TGCAGTGCCTCGACAGCAATAGAAGAGACCCAGTACTTC. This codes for CSASTAIEETQYF.

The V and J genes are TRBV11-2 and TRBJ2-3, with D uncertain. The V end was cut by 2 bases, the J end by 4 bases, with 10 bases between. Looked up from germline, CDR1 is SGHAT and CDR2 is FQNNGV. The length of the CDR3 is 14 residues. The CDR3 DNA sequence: TGTGCCAGCAGCTTAATGGGTGGTCCAGATACGCAGTATTTT. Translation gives CASSLMGGPDTQYF. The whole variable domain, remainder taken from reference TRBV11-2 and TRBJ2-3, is EAGVAQSPRYKIIEKRQSVAFWCNPISGHATLYWYQQILGQGPKLLIQFQNNGVVDDSQLPKDRFSAERLKGVDSTLKIQPAKLEDSAVYLCASSLMGGPDTQYFGPGTRLTVL.

The CDR3 sequence: CASSMDRETQYF. In DNA form, the CDR3 reads TGCGCCAGCAGCATGGACAGGGAGACCCAGTACTTC. The chain carries TRBV5-1 and TRBJ2-5; 7 bases line up with TRBD1. The CDR3 totals 12 residues. The J segment lost 5 bases and the V segment lost 4 bases, leaving 2 bases of the junction unmatched. Germline-derived CDR1 and CDR2 are SGHRS and YFSETQ. The full variable domain, in which reference TRBV5-1 and TRBJ2-5 provide the parts outside the CDR3, is KAGVTQTPRYLIKTRGQQVTLSCSPISGHRSVSWYQQTPGQGLQFLFEYFSETQRNKGNFPGRFSGRQFSNSRSEMNVSTLELGDSALYLCASSMDRETQYFGPGTRLLVL.

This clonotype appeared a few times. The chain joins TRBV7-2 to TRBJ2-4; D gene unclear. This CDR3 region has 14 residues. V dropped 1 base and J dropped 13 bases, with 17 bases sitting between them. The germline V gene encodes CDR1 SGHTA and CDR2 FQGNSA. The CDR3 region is CASSLVRIRSPQYF. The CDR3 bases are TGTGCCAGCAGCTTAGTTAGGATCCGCTCCCCCCAGTACTTC.

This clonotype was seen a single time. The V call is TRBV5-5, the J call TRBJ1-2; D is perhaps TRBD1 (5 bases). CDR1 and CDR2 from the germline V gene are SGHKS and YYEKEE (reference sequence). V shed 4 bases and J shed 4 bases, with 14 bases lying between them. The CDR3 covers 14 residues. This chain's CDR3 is CASSPGTAGYGYTF. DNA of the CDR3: TGTGCCAGCAGCCCTGGGACGGCCGGCTATGGCTACACCTTC.